This passage covers 21 T cell receptor beta chains from one sample sequenced in a study of cytomegalovirus exposure and HLA in healthy donors (dated by TCRdb to 2016 to 2017). The library came from the immunoSEQ multiplex PCR assay. The multiplex PCR relied on a mix of 60 forward primers for TCR Vbeta segments and 13 reverse primers for TCR Jbeta segments. TCRdb obtained this table from immuneACCESS and retained in-frame rearrangements with V and J assigned. These tables miss some clones; where compared with another copy, unresolved V genes account for less than half of the shortfall, and the remainder is unexplained. Recorded for this sample are 200,000 to 250,000 clones; 70% of them occurred a single time. The ten top clones hold 2% to 3% of the sample. Material: PBMCs. The origin of the receptors is a middle-aged man in good health and CMV-seropositive.

This chain uses TRBV6-1 with TRBJ2-5; D possibly corresponds to TRBD2 (5 bases). Germline CDR1 and CDR2: MNHNS and SASEGT. The germline V and J ends were trimmed by 7 bases and 11 bases, with 17 bases remaining between them. The CDR3 is 12 residues long. CDR3 loop: CASTMDRSGQYF. The CDR3 DNA is TGTGCCAGCACAATGGACCGCTCGGGGCAGTACTTC.

This chain links TRBV29-1 with TRBJ1-1, with 7 bases that match TRBD1. The germline CDR1 and CDR2 sequences are SQVTM and ANQGSEA. V shed 5 bases and J 2 bases; nucleotides not matched to a gene: 5. CDR3 length: 13 amino acids. The CDR3 here is CSVSGTDNTEAFF. Written as DNA, the CDR3 is TGCAGCGTTTCCGGGACAGATAACACTGAAGCTTTCTTT. The variable domain in full, with the rest retrieved from reference TRBV29-1 and TRBJ1-1, is SAVISQKPSRDICQRGTSLTIQCQVDSQVTMMFWYRQQPGQSLTLIATANQGSEATYESGFVIDKFPISRPNLTFSTLTVSNMSPEDSSIYLCSVSGTDNTEAFFGQGTRLTVV.

Only one count was recorded for this clone. The chain employs TRBV28 and TRBJ2-1; D is perhaps TRBD2 (5 bases). This CDR3 is 14 amino acids long. Germline V gene lookup returns CDR1 MDHEN and CDR2 SYDVKM. V gave up 2 bases and J gave up 7 bases, with 12 bases separating them. The CDR3 DNA reads as TGTGCCAGCAGTTTAGTTGTGAGGGTTAATGAGCAGTTCTTC. Translated: CASSLVVRVNEQFF.

This chain links TRBV9 with TRBJ1-4; unclear D gene. V was clipped by 4 bases and J by 4 bases, with 11 bases between them. This CDR3 region has 14 residues. CDR1 SGDLS and CDR2 YYNGEE come from the germline V gene. This CDR3 reads CASSPGVNNEKLFF. CDR3 DNA sequence: TGTGCCAGCAGCCCCGGGGTTAATAATGAAAAACTGTTTTTT.

This chain uses TRBV6-5 with TRBJ2-2; 8 bases fit TRBD2. Germline V gene sequence: CDR1 MNHEY, CDR2 SVGAGI. Trimming cost V 6 bases and J 3 bases; bases outside gene matches: 6. The CDR3 runs to 15 residues. CDR3 region: CASRPGLGDTGELFF. The DNA of the CDR3 is TGTGCCAGCAGACCGGGACTAGGGGACACCGGGGAGCTGTTTTTT.

The CDR3 DNA is TGCGCCAGCAGCTTTAAAGGAGGCTCCTACGAGCAGTACTTC. This gives the protein CASSFKGGSYEQYF. V is TRBV5-1 and J is TRBJ2-7, with D perhaps TRBD2 (5 bases). V gave up 2 bases and J gave up 0 bases, with 9 bases separating them. CDR3 length equals 14 residues. Germline CDR1 and CDR2: SGHRS and YFSETQ.

This clone appeared a few times. The rearrangement links TRBV6-5 to TRBJ1-2; 7 bases line up with TRBD1. The CDR3 is 13 residues long. The ends lost 0 bases at V and 7 bases at J; junction bases unmatched: 2. CDR1 MNHEY and CDR2 SVGAGI come from the germline V gene. The CDR3 coding sequence is TGTGCCAGCAGTTACTCAGGGGGCCCTGGCTACACCTTC. Encoded protein: CASSYSGGPGYTF.

The gene calls are TRBV14 and TRBJ2-7; D is possibly TRBD2 (5 bases). Germline V gene sequence: CDR1 SGHDN, CDR2 FVKESK. V was cut by 3 bases and J by 1 base, with 16 bases left in between. The CDR3 is made up of 16 amino acids. As DNA, the CDR3 is TGTGCCAGCAGCCAGAGCGGTCTACTAGGATCCTACGAGCAGTACTTC. Amino acids: CASSQSGLLGSYEQYF.

The chain is built from TRBV10-3 and TRBJ2-3; 8 nucleotides line up with TRBD2. The length of the CDR3 is 17 residues. CDR1 is ENHRY and CDR2 is SYGVKD in the germline V gene. The trim removed 0 bases at V and 0 bases at J, leaving 5 bases unmatched. Here the CDR3 reads CAISESMSGGSTDTQYF. In nucleotides, the CDR3 is TGTGCCATCAGTGAGTCGATGAGCGGGGGAAGCACAGATACGCAGTATTTT.

DNA of the CDR3: TGTGCCAGCAGCGTACGTCCTAACACAGATACGCAGTATTTT. Amino acid sequence: CASSVRPNTDTQYF. The chain couples TRBV9 to TRBJ2-3; D is ambiguous. This CDR3 has 14 residues. Germline loops: CDR1 SGDLS, CDR2 YYNGEE. Trimming cost V 1 base and J 2 bases, with 8 bases left between them.

The sample holds a few counts of this clone. This chain connects TRBV6-5 to TRBJ2-7; either TRBD1 or TRBD2 may supply D (5 bases each). Trimming pared 10 bases from V and 2 bases from J, leaving 12 bases between. The germline V gene has CDR1 MNHEY and CDR2 SVGAGI. The CDR3 length is 12 residues. The CDR3 nucleotides are TGTGCCACCAGGGACGGGACCTACGAGCAGTACTTC. Its protein product is CATRDGTYEQYF.

Concerning this clone: Different DNA sequences within this sample yield the same CDR3. The J gene is TRBJ2-7, the V gene TRBV2; 7 nucleotides align to TRBD1. Trimming cost V 6 bases and J 0 bases; bases outside gene matches: 2. This CDR3 has 13 amino acids. CDR1 and CDR2 (germline): SNHLY, FYNNEI. CDR3 in amino acids: CASRRDSSYEQYF. The DNA of the CDR3 is TGTGCCAGCAGACGGGACAGCTCCTACGAGCAGTACTTC.

The genes are TRBV2 and TRBJ2-3; D possibly corresponds to TRBD2 (5 bases). CDR1 SNHLY and CDR2 FYNNEI come from the germline V gene. Trimming cost V 8 bases and J 0 bases, with 12 bases left between them. The CDR3 is made up of 14 amino acids. The CDR3 DNA reads TGTGCCAGCCTACGCACTAGGAGCACAGATACGCAGTATTTT. Protein: CASLRTRSTDTQYF.

The chain links TRBV6-5 to TRBJ1-2; 9 nucleotides align to TRBD1. The ends lost 0 bases at V and 7 bases at J; junction bases unmatched: 6. CDR3 length: 15 amino acids. Germline V gene lookup returns CDR1 MNHEY and CDR2 SVGAGI. The chain's CDR3 is CASSYSRDRAAGYTF. CDR3 in DNA: TGTGCCAGCAGTTACTCAAGGGACAGGGCGGCTGGCTACACCTTC.

This CDR3 reads CASSLMVQGDGYTF. CDR3 sequence (DNA): TGCGCCAGCAGCTTGATGGTACAGGGGGATGGCTACACCTTC. The chain couples TRBV5-1 to TRBJ1-2; 8 bases match TRBD1. Germline V gene data show CDR1 as SGHRS and CDR2 as YFSETQ. Losses at the gene ends were 1 base for V and 6 bases for J; bases not matched to a gene: 5. The CDR3 totals 14 residues.

The rearrangement joins TRBV7-6 to TRBJ1-4; no clear D gene. The CDR3 consists of 13 residues. Germline loops: CDR1 SGHVS, CDR2 FNYEAQ. Deletions cut 3 bases from V and 3 bases from J, with 5 bases between. In DNA, the CDR3 is TGTGCCAGCAGCTTCTTTTCTAATGAAAAACTGTTTTTT. It translates to CASSFFSNEKLFF.

The genes are TRBV15 and TRBJ2-5, with 10 bases identical to TRBD1. Trimming at V came to 0 bases and at J to 1 base, leaving 11 bases not matched to a gene. This CDR3 region has 19 residues. The germline gives CDR1 LNHNV, CDR2 YYDKDF (reference sequence). This CDR3 is CATSRDSPGQGNLQETQYF. The CDR3 DNA reads TGTGCCACCAGCAGAGATTCCCCGGGACAGGGGAACCTCCAAGAGACCCAGTACTTC.

The sample holds one count of this clone. The chain has TRBV15 and TRBJ1-2, with a possible D match to TRBD1 (6 bases). V lost 0 bases, J lost 2 bases, and 10 bases lay in between. The CDR3 has 15 residues. From germline, CDR1 is LNHNV and CDR2 YYDKDF (reference sequence). CDR3: CATSRDNQGNYGYTF. In DNA form, the CDR3 reads TGTGCCACCAGCAGAGATAATCAGGGGAACTATGGCTACACCTTC.

The V gene is TRBV11-2, the J gene TRBJ1-5; no clear D. The CDR3 is 15 residues long. Germline V gene data show CDR1 as SGHAT and CDR2 as FQNNGV. Trimming shortened V by 0 bases and J by 0 bases, and 6 bases separated the two germline ends. The CDR3 nucleotides read TGTGCCAGCAGCTTAGAGTCGGGTAGCAATCAGCCCCAGCATTTT. Protein sequence: CASSLESGSNQPQHF.

The CDR3 reads CASSLNRDRDYGYTF. In DNA, the CDR3 is TGTGCCAGCAGCCTTAACCGGGACAGGGACTATGGCTACACCTTC. V is TRBV28 and J is TRBJ1-2, with TRBD1 matching 9 bases. Germline loops: CDR1 MDHEN, CDR2 SYDVKM. The length of the CDR3 is 15 residues. V lost 6 bases to trimming and J lost 3 bases; unmatched junction nucleotides: 8.

This sequence joins TRBV9 and TRBJ1-1; TRBD1 agrees at 8 bases. This CDR3 has 19 amino acids. Unmatched junction bases numbered 14, after V lost 0 bases and J lost 1 base. Germline CDR1 SGDLS, CDR2 YYNGEE. The CDR3 nucleotides read TGTGCCAGCAGCGTAGTGCCCCAACAGGGGGAAGGGTCGAACACTGAAGCTTTCTTT. Its translation is CASSVVPQQGEGSNTEAFF.